In this sample, the clone carrying this T cell receptor (beta chain) turned up a few times. Its antigen is not identified. The data derive from a study of CD8+CD57+ T cells in acquired aplastic anemia. Trimming removed 6 bases at V and 0 bases at J, with 12 bases between. This CDR3 is built from 13 residues. Germline CDR1 and CDR2: SQVTM and ANQGSEA. Both TCR beta VDJ combination and CDR3 sequence profiling were carried out. Genomic DNA was the template for this profiling. TCRdb analysed the reads with MiXCR anew, one entry per CDR3 protein. The table has hundreds of thousands of distinct CDR3 sequences, approximately 57% seen once. An expansion of CD8+CD57+ cells by flow cytometry had been shown in patients chosen for sequencing. Each patient gave a blood sample that was collected before any therapy had been received. Overall study results and limits: Approximately 30 CD8+ CDR3 sequences were shared between patients and controls.

The sequenced sample was sorted CD4+, CD8+, or CD8+CD57+ T cells (not recorded which) from PBMCs. The rearrangement links TRBV29-1 to TRBJ2-7; D uncertain. This clonotype was obtained from a human donor with aplastic anemia. The DNA for the CDR3 is TGCAGCGTCCACTTTCGTAGCTCCTACGAGCAGTACTTC. Translation gives CSVHFRSSYEQYF.